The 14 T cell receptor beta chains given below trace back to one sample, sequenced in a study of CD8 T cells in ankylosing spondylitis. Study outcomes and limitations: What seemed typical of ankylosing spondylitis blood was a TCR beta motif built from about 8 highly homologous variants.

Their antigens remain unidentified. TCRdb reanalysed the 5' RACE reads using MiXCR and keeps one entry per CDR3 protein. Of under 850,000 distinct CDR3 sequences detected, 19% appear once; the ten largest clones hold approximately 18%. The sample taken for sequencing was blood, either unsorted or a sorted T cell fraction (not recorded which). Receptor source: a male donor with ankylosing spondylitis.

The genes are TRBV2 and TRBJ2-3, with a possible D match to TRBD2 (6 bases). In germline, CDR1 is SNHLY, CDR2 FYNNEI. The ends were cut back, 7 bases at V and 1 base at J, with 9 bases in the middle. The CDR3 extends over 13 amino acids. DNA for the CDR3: TGTGCCAGCACTCCGGGGGGCACAGATACGCAGTATTTT. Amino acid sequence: CASTPGGTDTQYF.

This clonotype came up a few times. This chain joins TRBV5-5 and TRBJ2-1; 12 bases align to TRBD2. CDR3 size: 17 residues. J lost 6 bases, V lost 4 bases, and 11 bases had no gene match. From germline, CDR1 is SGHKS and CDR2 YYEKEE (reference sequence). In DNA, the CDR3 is TGTGCCAGCAGCCTAAGACTAGCGGGAGCCCCTCGCAATGAGCAGTTCTTC. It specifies CASSLRLAGAPRNEQFF.

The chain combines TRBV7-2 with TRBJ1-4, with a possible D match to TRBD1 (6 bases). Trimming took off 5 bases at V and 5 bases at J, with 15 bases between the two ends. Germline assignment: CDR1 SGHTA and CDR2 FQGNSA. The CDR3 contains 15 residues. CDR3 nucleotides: TGTGCCAGCAGCATTTCGACAGGAAGAAATGAAAAACTGTTTTTT. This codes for CASSISTGRNEKLFF.

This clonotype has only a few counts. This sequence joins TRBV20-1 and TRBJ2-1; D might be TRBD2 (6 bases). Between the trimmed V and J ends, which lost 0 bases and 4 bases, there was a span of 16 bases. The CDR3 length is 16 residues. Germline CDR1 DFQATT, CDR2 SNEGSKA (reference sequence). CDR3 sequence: CSARDWAAGPYNEQFF. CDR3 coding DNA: TGCAGTGCTAGAGATTGGGCGGCGGGGCCATACAATGAGCAGTTCTTC.

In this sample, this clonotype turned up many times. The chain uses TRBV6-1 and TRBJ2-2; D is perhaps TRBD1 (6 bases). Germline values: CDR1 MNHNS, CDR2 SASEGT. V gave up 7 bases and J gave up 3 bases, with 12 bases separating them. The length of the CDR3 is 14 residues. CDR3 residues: CASTTTGYTGELFF. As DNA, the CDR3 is TGTGCCAGCACCACGACAGGATACACCGGGGAGCTGTTTTTT.

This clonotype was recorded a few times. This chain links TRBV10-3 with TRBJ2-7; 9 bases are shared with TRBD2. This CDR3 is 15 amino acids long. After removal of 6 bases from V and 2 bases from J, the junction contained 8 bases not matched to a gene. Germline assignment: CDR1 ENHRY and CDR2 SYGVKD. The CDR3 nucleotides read TGTGCCATCAGCCCCGGGACTAGCTTAGCCTACGAGCAGTACTTC. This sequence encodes CAISPGTSLAYEQYF.

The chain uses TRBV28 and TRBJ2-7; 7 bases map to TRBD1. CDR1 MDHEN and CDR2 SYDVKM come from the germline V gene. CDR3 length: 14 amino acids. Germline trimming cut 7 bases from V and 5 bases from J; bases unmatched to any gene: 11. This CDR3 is CASIETGENHEQYF. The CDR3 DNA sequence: TGTGCCAGCATCGAAACAGGGGAAAACCACGAGCAGTACTTC.

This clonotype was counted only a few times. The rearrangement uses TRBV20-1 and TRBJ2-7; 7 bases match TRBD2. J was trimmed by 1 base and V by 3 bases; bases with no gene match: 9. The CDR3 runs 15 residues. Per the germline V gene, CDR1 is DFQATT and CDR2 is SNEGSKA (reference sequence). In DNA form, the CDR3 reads TGCAGTGCTAGTGTTGGGACTACCCATTCCTACGAGCAGTACTTC. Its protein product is CSASVGTTHSYEQYF.

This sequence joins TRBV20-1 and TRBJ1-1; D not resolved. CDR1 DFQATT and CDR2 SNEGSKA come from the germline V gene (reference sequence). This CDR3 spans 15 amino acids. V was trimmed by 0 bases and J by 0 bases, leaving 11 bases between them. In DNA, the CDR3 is TGCAGTGCTAGAGACTGGTCTGGAATGAACACTGAAGCTTTCTTT. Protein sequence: CSARDWSGMNTEAFF.

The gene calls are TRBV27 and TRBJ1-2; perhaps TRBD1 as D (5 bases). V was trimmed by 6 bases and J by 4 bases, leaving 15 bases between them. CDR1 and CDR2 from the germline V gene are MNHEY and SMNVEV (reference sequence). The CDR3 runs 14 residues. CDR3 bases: TGTGCCAGCAGCCCTCGACAGAGTTTCTATGGCTACACCTTC. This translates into CASSPRQSFYGYTF.

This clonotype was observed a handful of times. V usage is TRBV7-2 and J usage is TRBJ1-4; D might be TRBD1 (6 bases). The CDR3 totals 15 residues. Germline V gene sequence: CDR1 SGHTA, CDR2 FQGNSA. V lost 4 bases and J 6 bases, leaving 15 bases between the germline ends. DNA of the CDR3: TGTGCCAGCAGCTCCCGGAAAGGGGGGTATGAAAAACTGTTTTTT. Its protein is CASSSRKGGYEKLFF.

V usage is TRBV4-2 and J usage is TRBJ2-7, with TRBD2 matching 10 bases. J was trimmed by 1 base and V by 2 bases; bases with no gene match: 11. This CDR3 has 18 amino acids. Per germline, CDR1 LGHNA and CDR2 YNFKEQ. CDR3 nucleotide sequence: TGTGCCAGCAGCCAAAGAGGGCTAGCGGGAGCAGGTTCCTACGAGCAGTACTTC. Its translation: CASSQRGLAGAGSYEQYF.

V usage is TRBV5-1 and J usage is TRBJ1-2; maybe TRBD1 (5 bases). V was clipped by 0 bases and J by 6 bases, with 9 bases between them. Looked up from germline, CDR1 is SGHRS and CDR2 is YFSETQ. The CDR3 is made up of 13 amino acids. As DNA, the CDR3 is TGCGCCAGCAGCTTGGATCAGGGTGATGGCTACACCTTC. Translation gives CASSLDQGDGYTF.

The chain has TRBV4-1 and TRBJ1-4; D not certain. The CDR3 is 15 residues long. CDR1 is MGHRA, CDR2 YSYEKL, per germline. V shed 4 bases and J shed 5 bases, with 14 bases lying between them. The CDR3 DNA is TGCGCCAGCAGCCTAACAGCGGCAGAAAATGAAAAACTGTTTTTT. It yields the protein CASSLTAAENEKLFF.